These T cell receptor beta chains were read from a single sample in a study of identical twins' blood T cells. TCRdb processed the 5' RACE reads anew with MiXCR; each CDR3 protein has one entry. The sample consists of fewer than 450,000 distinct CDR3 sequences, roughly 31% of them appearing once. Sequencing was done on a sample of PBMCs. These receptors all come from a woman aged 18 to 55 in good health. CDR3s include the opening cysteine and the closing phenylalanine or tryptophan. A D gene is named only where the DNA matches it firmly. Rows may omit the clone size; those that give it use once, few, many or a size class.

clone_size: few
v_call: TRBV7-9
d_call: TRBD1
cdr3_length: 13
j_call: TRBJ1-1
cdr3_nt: TGTGCCAGCAGTCATACAGGGGTGACTGAAGCTTTCTTT
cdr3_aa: CASSHTGVTEAFF

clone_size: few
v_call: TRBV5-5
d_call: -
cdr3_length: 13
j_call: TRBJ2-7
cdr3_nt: TGTGCCAGCAGCTTTATACGGGGAAACGAGCAGTACTTC
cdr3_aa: CASSFIRGNEQYF

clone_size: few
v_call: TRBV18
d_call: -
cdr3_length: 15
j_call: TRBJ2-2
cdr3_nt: TGTGCCAGCTCACCACCCGTTACGAACACCGGGGAGCTGTTTTTT
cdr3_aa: CASSPPVTNTGELFF

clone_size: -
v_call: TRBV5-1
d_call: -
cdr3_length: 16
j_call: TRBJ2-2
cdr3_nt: TGCGCCAGCAGCTTGAAGCAGGGGGGTAACACCGGGGAGCTGTTTTTT
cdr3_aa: CASSLKQGGNTGELFF

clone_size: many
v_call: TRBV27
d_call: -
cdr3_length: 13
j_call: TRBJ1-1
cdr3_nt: TGTGCCAGCAGACGGGGAGGTTGGGCTGAAGCTTTCTTT
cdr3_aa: CASRRGGWAEAFF

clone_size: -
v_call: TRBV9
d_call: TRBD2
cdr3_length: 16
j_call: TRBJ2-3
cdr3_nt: TGTGCCAGCAGCAAAATACTAGCGGGGGGAGCAGATACGCAGTATTTT
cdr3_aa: CASSKILAGGADTQYF

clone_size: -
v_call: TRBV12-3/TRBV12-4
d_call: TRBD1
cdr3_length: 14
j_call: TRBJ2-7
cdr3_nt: TGTGCCAGCAGTTTGGACAGGGAGCACTACGAGCAGTACTTC
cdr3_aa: CASSLDREHYEQYF

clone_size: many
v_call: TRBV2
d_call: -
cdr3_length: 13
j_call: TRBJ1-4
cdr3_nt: TGTGCCACCTCGGTGGGGAGAGGTGAAAAACTGTTTTTT
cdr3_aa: CATSVGRGEKLFF

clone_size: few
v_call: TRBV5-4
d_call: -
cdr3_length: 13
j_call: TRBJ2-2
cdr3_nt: TGTGCCAGCAGCGTGACAGAGACCGGGGAGCTGTTTTTT
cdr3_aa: CASSVTETGELFF

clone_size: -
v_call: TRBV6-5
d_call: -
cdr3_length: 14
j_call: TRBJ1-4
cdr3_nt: TGTGCCAGCAGCCGGGGGGCGGCTAATGAAAAACTGTTTTTT
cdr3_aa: CASSRGAANEKLFF

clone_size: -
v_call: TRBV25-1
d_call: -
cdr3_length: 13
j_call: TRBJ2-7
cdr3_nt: TGTGCCAGCAGTGAATGGGTATCGGCCGAGCAGTACTTC
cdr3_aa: CASSEWVSAEQYF

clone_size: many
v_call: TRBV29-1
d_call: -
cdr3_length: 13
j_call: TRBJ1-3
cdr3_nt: TGCAGCGTTGGTAGGGGTACAGGAAACACCATATATTTT
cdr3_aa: CSVGRGTGNTIYF

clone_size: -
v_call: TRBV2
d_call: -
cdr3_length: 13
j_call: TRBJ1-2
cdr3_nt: TGTGCCAGCACTGAGGAATCTAACTATGGCTACACCTTC
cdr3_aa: CASTEESNYGYTF

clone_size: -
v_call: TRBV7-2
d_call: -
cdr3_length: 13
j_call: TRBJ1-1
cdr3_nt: TGTGCCAGCAGCCCGGACAGTCCCACTGAAGCTTTCTTT
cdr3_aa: CASSPDSPTEAFF

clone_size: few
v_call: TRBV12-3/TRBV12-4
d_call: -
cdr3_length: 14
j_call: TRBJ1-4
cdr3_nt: TGTGCCAGCAGTTCCGACATTCCTGGTGAAAAACTGTTTTTT
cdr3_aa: CASSSDIPGEKLFF

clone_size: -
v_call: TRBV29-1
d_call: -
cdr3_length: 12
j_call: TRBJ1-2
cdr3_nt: TGCAGCGTTGGCTATGGGGTAACCGCCTACACCTTC
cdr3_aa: CSVGYGVTAYTF

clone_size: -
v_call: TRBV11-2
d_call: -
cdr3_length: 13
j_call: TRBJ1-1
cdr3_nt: TGTGCCAGCGGAACCCCAAGGAACACTGAAGCTTTCTTT
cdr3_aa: CASGTPRNTEAFF

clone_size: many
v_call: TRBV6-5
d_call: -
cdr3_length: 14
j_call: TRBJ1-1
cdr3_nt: TGTGCCAGCAGTTACTCAACAGGGAACACTGAAGCTTTCTTT
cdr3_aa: CASSYSTGNTEAFF

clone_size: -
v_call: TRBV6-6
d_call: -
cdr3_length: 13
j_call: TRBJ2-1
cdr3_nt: TGTGCCTCCGACCCCGGCAGATACAATGAGCAGTTCTTC
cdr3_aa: CASDPGRYNEQFF

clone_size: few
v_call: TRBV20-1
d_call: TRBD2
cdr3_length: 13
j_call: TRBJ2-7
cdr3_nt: TGCAGTGCTGGGGCCGGGGGGGTTTACGAGCAGTACTTC
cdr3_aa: CSAGAGGVYEQYF

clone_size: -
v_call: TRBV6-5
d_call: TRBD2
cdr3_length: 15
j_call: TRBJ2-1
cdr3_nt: TGTGCCAGCAGTTACCTGGGACTAGCGGCTGATGAGCAGTTCTTC
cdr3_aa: CASSYLGLAADEQFF

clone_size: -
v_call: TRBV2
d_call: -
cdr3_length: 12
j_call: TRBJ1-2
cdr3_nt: TGTGCCAGCAAGGCAGGAACGAGCGGCTACACCTTC
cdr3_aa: CASKAGTSGYTF

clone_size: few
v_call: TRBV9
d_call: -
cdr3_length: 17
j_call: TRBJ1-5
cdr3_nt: TGTGCCAGCAGCGTAGACGCCGGGGGTAATAGCAATCAGCCCCAGCATTTT
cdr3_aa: CASSVDAGGNSNQPQHF

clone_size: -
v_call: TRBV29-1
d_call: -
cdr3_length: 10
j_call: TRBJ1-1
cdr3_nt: TGCAGCGCTCAGGGCAGTCGGGCTTTCTTT
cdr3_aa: CSAQGSRAFF

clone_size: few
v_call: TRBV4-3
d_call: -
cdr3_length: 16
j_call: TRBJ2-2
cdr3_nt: TGCGCCAGCAGCCTCAAGTTACCAGGGGAGGCCGGGGAGCTGTTTTTT
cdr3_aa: CASSLKLPGEAGELFF

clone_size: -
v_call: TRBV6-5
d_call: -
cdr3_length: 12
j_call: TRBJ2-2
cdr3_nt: TGTGCCAGCAGTTATGGACCCGGGGAGCTGTTTTTT
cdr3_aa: CASSYGPGELFF

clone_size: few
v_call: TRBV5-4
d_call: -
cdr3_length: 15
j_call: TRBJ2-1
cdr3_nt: TGTGCCAGCAGGAAGGACGGGAGCTCCTACAATGAGCAGTTCTTC
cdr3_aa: CASRKDGSSYNEQFF